A selection of T cell receptor beta chains follows, all from one sample in a study of shared clonotypes between healthy human individuals. Sequencing used immunoSEQ multiplex PCR; TCRdb keeps in-frame clones, though not all of them. The sample yields hundreds of thousands of clones, around three quarters seen once. Sequenced input: PBMCs. The receptors come from a woman in her thirties or forties in good health. Some clones in this sample may be carry-over from other donors' samples. Both conserved end residues are part of each CDR3. The order of the fields is J gene, D gene, V gene, clone size, CDR3 DNA, CDR3 protein. D genes are given only for firm matches. Rows may omit the clone size; those that give it use once, few, many or a size class.

TRBJ2-5,TRBD1,TRBV5-6,-,TGTGCCAGCAGCTTGGAGGTAGGGGGCACAGGAGGGACCCAGTACTTC,CASSLEVGGTGGTQYF
TRBJ2-2,-,TRBV27,-,TGTGCCAGCAGTTTAGCATCGACAGGCTCCGGGGAGCTGTTTTTT,CASSLASTGSGELFF
TRBJ2-7,-,TRBV29-1,-,TGCAGCGTTGGTGGGGGCAAAACTGACGAGCAGTACTTC,CSVGGGKTDEQYF
TRBJ2-7,TRBD2,TRBV30,-,TGTGCCTGGAGTGTGGGGCAGCGGTTCGGCGGGAGAAGGGACGAGCAGTACTTC,CAWSVGQRFGGRRDEQYF
TRBJ2-3,TRBD1,TRBV7-3,-,TGTGCCAGCAGCCAGGACAGGGGCACAGATACGCAGTATTTT,CASSQDRGTDTQYF
TRBJ2-1,TRBD2,TRBV6-1,few,TGTGCCAGCAGTGAAGGACTAGCGGGAGGCAATGAGCAGTTCTTC,CASSEGLAGGNEQFF
TRBJ2-6,-,TRBV28,-,TGTGCCAGCAGTCCGTTACGGAGGGCCAACGTCCTGACTTTC,CASSPLRRANVLTF
TRBJ1-1,-,TRBV7-9,-,TGTGCCGGTCAACGGCCAGGGTTCACTGAAGCTTTCTTT,CAGQRPGFTEAFF
TRBJ1-5,-,TRBV19,-,TGTGCCAGTAGTATGGTTGGCAATCAGCCCCAGCATTTT,CASSMVGNQPQHF
TRBJ2-3,TRBD2,TRBV19,once,TGTGCCAGTAGTATCGGGACTAGCGGGAACACGCAGTATTTT,CASSIGTSGNTQYF
TRBJ2-1,TRBD1,TRBV7-9,-,TGTGCCAGCAGTTATCCGGGACAGGGTAGGAATGAGCAGTTCTTC,CASSYPGQGRNEQFF
TRBJ2-3,-,TRBV7-9,few,TGTGCCAGCAGCTACGAGAACTTGGCGCAGTATTTT,CASSYENLAQYF
TRBJ2-7,TRBD2,TRBV5-6,-,TGTGCCAGCAGCAAGTTAGCGGGGGGGACGTACGAGCAGTACTTC,CASSKLAGGTYEQYF
TRBJ1-2,-,TRBV2,-,TGTGCCAGCAGTGAAGATCCTTTTGCGGGCTATGGCTACACCTTC,CASSEDPFAGYGYTF
TRBJ2-1,TRBD2,TRBV28,few,TGTGCCAGCACCCACGGGACTAGCGCAGTCAATGAGCAGTTCTTC,CASTHGTSAVNEQFF
TRBJ1-4,TRBD1,TRBV5-4,once,TGTGCCAGCAGCTTGAGACAGGGCCCTAATGAAAAACTGTTTTTT,CASSLRQGPNEKLFF
TRBJ2-6,TRBD2,TRBV30,-,TGTGCCTGGAGTGTGGGAGGGAGTGGGGCCAACGTCCTGACTTTC,CAWSVGGSGANVLTF
TRBJ2-6,-,TRBV10-3,-,TGTGCCGTACAACAAGTCTCTGGGGCCAACGTCCTGACTTTC,CAVQQVSGANVLTF
TRBJ2-4,TRBD2,TRBV7-2,-,TGTGCCAGCAGCAGACAAGGGACTAGCGGGAGGGAAGGGAACATTCAGTACTTC,CASSRQGTSGREGNIQYF
TRBJ2-1,TRBD1,TRBV15,-,TGTGCCACCAGCAGAACAAACAGGGGGCTGAGAAACAATGAGCAGTTCTTC,CATSRTNRGLRNNEQFF
TRBJ1-4,-,TRBV5-5,-,TGTGCCAGCAGCTTGGTGGGGCGAAAGGGTGAAAAACTGTTTTTT,CASSLVGRKGEKLFF
TRBJ1-2,-,TRBV7-2,-,TGTGCCAGCAGCTTAGAGCCGGGGAGGGGGACTGGTTATGGCTACACCTTC,CASSLEPGRGTGYGYTF
TRBJ2-5,-,TRBV9,few,TGTGCCAGCAGCGTCGGGTACCAAGAGACCCAGTACTTC,CASSVGYQETQYF
TRBJ1-3,TRBD1,TRBV28,-,TGTGCCAGCAGTTTAACCGGGACAGCTGGAAACACCATATATTTT,CASSLTGTAGNTIYF
TRBJ1-1,TRBD1,TRBV7-9,few,TGTGCCAGCAGCCTACAGGGGGCGGACACTGAAGCTTTCTTT,CASSLQGADTEAFF
TRBJ2-7,TRBD2,TRBV2,once,TGTGCCAGCAGTGATTTCGGTGGACTAGCAGCCTACGAGCAGTACTTC,CASSDFGGLAAYEQYF
TRBJ2-5,TRBD1,TRBV5-1,-,TGCGCCAGCAGCTTGAACACAGACAGGGGAGGATCAGAGACCCAGTACTTC,CASSLNTDRGGSETQYF
TRBJ1-2,-,TRBV12-5,-,TGTGCTAGTGGTTTGGTACTTGGGGTGCAGGAGAACTATGGCTACACCTTC,CASGLVLGVQENYGYTF
TRBJ1-2,-,TRBV4-2,few,TGTGCCAGCAGCCAAGAGTCGGCCTCCGGGACACCAAACTATGGCTACACCTTC,CASSQESASGTPNYGYTF
TRBJ1-4,-,TRBV28,-,TGTGCCAGCAGTCCCCCCCGGCAACAGAAAGGGGTTGAAAAACTGTTTTTT,CASSPPRQQKGVEKLFF
TRBJ2-1,-,TRBV20-1,-,TGCAGTGCAACTAGCAATGAGCAGTTCTTC,CSATSNEQFF
TRBJ1-4,-,TRBV30,-,TGTGCCTGGAGTGCGCAGAATGAAAAACTGTTTTTT,CAWSAQNEKLFF
TRBJ2-2,-,TRBV28,few,TGTGCCAGCCAACAGAACACCGGGGAGCTGTTTTTT,CASQQNTGELFF
TRBJ2-4,TRBD2,TRBV5-4,-,TGTGCCAGCAGCTTCGCGAGCGGGACTCTAGCCAAAAACATTCAGTACTTC,CASSFASGTLAKNIQYF
TRBJ1-5,-,TRBV2,-,TGTGCCAGCAGTGAACAGGCAGGTCTTCAGCCCCAGCATTTT,CASSEQAGLQPQHF